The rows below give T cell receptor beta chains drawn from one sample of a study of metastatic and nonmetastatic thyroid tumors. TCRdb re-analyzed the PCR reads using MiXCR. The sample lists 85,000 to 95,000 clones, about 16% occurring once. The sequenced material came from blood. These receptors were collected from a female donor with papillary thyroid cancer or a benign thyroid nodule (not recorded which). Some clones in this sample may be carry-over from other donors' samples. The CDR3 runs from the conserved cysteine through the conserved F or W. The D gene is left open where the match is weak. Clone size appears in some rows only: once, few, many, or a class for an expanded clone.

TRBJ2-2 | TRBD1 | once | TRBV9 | CASSPRDRVGTGELFF | TGTGCCAGCAGCCCCCGTGACAGGGTGGGCACCGGGGAGCTGTTTTTT
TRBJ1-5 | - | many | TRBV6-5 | CASSYSGADGQPQHF | TGTGCCAGCAGTTACTCCGGGGCCGACGGACAGCCCCAGCATTTT
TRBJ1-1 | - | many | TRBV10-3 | CATRVGVNTEAFF | TGTGCCACCCGAGTCGGGGTCAACACTGAAGCTTTCTTT
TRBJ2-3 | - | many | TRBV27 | CASSIPRGATGTDTQYF | TGTGCCAGCAGTATCCCCAGGGGGGCCACCGGTACAGATACGCAGTATTTT
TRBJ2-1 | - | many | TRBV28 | CASSLGVGVQFF | TGTGCCAGCAGTTTAGGCGTGGGGGTGCAGTTCTTC
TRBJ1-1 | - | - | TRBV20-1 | CSASGGQNRDVDTEASF | TGCAGTGCTAGTGGCGGGCAGAACAGGGACGTGGACACTGAAGCTTCCTTT
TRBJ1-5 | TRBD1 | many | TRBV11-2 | CASSFTGGRGQPQHF | TGTGCCAGCAGCTTCACAGGGGGCCGCGGTCAGCCCCAGCATTTT
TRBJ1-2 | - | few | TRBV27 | CASSPGTCGYYGYTF | TGTGCCAGCAGCCCCGGGACATGTGGGTACTATGGCTACACCTTC
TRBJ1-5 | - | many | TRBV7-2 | CASSLEGFDQPQHF | TGTGCCAGCAGCTTAGAAGGGTTCGATCAGCCCCAGCATTTT
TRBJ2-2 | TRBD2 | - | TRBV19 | CASSVRGEELFF | TGTGCCAGTTCCGTGCGGGGGGAGGAGCTGTTCTTT
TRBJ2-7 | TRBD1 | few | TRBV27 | CASILSVFRDSSYEQYF | TGTGCCAGCATTTTATCGGTATTCCGGGACAGCTCCTACGAGCAGTACTTC
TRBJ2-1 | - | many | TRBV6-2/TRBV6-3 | CASSYSTGPSRGPSSYNEQFF | TGTGCCAGCAGTTACTCTACAGGGCCTTCAAGGGGCCCAAGCTCCTACAATGAGCAGTTCTTC
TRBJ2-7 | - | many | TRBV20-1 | CSAPDTFFYEQYF | TGCAGTGCTCCGGACACATTCTTCTACGAGCAGTACTTC
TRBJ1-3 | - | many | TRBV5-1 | CASSLGNTGWGKQGNTIYF | TGCGCCAGCAGCTTGGGCAACACCGGGTGGGGAAAGCAAGGAAACACCATATATTTT